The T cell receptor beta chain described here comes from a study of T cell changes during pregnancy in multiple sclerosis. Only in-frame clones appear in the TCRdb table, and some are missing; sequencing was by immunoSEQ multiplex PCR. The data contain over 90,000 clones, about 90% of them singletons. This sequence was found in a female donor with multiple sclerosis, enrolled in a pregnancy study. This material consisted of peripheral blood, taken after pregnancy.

The CDR3, as DNA: TGTGCCAGCAGCTTAGAAAACAGGCAATACGAGCAGTACTTC. Its translation: CASSLENRQYEQYF. This chain uses TRBV7-2 with TRBJ2-7; D might be TRBD1 (5 bases). The CDR3 extends over 14 amino acids. Trimming took off 1 base at V and 4 bases at J, with 11 bases between the two ends. Germline CDR1 and CDR2: SGHTA and FQGNSA.